This T cell receptor beta chain was recorded in a study of technical replicates of blood from a handful of donors. The length of the CDR3 is 14 residues. Germline lookup yields CDR1 ENHRY and CDR2 SYGVKD. J gave up 7 bases and V 4 bases, and 6 bases lay outside the gene matches. This clone was found once. TCRdb's copy holds only in-frame clones and misses some; the assay was immunoSEQ multiplex PCR. The data hold tens of thousands of clones, with nearly 98% observed a single time. The TCR originated in a human donor in good health. The V gene is TRBV10-3, the J gene TRBJ2-5; 10 bases map to TRBD2. Sequenced sample: T cells isolated from PBMCs. Here the CDR3 DNA reads TGTGCCATCAGTGTAGCGGGAGGTGGGCCGACCCAGTACTTC. Amino acid sequence: CAISVAGGGPTQYF.